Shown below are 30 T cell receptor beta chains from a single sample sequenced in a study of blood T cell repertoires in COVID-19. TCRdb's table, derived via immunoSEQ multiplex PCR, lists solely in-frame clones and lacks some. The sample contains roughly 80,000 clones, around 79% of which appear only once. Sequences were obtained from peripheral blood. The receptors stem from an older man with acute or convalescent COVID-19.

The CDR3 DNA follows: TGTGCCAGCAGTTTCCGGGGGACGAACACTGAAGCTTTCTTT. Its protein is CASSFRGTNTEAFF. This chain connects TRBV27 to TRBJ1-1; D perhaps matches TRBD1 (5 bases). CDR1 MNHEY and CDR2 SMNVEV come from the germline V gene (reference sequence). V lost 3 bases and J 1 base, leaving 9 bases between the germline ends. This CDR3 contains 14 residues.

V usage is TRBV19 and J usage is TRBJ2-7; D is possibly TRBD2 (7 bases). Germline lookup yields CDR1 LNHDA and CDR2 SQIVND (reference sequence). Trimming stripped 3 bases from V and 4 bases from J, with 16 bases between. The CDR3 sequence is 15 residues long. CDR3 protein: CASSIAAGAAYEQYF. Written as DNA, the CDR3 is TGTGCCAGTAGTATTGCGGCGGGGGCGGCATACGAGCAGTACTTC.

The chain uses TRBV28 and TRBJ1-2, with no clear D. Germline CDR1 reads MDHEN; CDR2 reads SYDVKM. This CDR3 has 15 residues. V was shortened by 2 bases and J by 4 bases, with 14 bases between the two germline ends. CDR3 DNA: TGTGCCAGCAGTTTACCCGCGGAGGGATCCTATGGCTACACCTTC. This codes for CASSLPAEGSYGYTF.

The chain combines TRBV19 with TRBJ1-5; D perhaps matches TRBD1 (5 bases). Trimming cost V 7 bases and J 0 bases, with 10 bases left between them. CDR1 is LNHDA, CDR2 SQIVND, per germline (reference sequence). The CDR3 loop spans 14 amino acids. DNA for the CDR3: TGTGCCAGTACCGACAGCTTTAGCAATCAGCCCCAGCATTTT. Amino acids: CASTDSFSNQPQHF.

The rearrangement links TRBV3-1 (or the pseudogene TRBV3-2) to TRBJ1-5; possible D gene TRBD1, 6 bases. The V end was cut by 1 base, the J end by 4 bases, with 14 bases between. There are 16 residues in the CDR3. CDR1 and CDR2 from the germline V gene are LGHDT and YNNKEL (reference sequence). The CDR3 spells CASSQGVRGANQPQHF. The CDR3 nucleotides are TGTGCCAGCAGCCAAGGGGTTCGGGGGGCGAATCAGCCCCAGCATTTT.

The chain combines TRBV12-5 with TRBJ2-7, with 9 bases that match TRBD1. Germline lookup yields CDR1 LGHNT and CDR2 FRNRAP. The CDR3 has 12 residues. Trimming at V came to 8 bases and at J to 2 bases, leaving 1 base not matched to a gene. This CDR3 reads CASRDRAYEQYF. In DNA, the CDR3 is TGTGCTAGTCGGGACAGGGCCTACGAGCAGTACTTC.

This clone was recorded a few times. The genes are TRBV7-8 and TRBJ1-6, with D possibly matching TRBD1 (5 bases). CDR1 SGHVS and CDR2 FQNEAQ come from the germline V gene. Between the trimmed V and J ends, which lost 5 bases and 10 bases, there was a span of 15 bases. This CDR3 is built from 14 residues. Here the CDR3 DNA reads TGTGCCAGCAGCCAAAGGGGTACAGACTCACCCCTCCACTTT. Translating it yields CASSQRGTDSPLHF.

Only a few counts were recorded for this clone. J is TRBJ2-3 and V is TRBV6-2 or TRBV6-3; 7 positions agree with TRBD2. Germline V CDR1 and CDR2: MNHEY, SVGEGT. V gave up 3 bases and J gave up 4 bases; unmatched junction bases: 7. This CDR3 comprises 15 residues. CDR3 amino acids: CASSYGTISPDTQYF. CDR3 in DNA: TGTGCCAGCAGTTATGGGACTATTTCCCCAGATACGCAGTATTTT.

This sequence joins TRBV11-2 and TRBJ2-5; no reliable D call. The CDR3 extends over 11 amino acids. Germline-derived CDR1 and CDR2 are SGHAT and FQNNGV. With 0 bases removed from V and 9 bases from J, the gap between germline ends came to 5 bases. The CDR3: CASSLEAPQYF. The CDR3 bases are TGTGCCAGCAGCTTAGAGGCACCCCAGTACTTC.

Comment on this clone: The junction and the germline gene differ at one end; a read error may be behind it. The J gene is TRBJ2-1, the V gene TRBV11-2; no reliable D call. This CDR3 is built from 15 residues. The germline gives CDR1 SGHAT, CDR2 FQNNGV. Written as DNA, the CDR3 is TGTGCCAGCAGCCTAGACCTCGCGACCTACAATGAGCAGTTCTTC. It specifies CASSLDLATYNEQFF.

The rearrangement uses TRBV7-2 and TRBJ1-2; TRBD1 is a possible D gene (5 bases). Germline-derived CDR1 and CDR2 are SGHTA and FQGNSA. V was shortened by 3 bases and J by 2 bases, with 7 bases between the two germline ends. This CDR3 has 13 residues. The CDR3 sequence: CASSFRGNYGYTF. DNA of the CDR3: TGTGCCAGCAGCTTCCGGGGGAACTATGGCTACACCTTC.

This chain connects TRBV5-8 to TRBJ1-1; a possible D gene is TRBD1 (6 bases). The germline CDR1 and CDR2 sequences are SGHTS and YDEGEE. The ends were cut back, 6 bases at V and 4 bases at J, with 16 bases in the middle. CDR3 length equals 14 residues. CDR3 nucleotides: TGTGCCAGCATCCGTCCGGGACAAGCCACTGAAGCTTTCTTT. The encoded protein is CASIRPGQATEAFF.

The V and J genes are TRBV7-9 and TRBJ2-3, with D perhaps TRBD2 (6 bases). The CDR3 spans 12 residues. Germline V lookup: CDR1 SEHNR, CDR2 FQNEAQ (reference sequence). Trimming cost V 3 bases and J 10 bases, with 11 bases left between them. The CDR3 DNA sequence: TGTGCCAGCAGCTTTTTGGGGGGTTCGCAGTATTTT. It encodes CASSFLGGSQYF.

The CDR3: CASRDRVNSPLHF. Here the CDR3 DNA reads TGTGCCAGTAGGGACAGGGTTAATTCACCCCTCCACTTT. This sequence joins TRBV19 and TRBJ1-6; 8 nucleotides align to TRBD1. The CDR3 has 13 amino acids. The germline CDR1 and CDR2 sequences are LNHDA and SQIVND (reference sequence). V was clipped by 6 bases and J by 6 bases; unmatched bases: 1.

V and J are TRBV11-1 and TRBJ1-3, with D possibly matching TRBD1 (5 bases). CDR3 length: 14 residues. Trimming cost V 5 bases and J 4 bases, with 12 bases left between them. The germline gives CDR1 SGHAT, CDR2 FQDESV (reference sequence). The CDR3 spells CASSRTRSGNTIYF. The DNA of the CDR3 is TGTGCCAGCAGCCGGACACGTAGCGGAAACACCATATATTTT. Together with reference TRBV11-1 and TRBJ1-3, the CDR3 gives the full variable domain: EAEVAQSPRYKITEKSQAVAFWCDPISGHATLYWYRQILGQGPELLVQFQDESVVDDSQLPKDRFSAERLKGVDSTLKIQPAELGDSAMYLCASSRTRSGNTIYFGEGSWLTVV.

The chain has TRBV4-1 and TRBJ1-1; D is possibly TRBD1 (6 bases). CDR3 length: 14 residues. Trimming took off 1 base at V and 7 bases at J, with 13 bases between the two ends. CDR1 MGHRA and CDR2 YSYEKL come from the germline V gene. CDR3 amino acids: CASSQGGGWGEAFF. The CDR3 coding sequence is TGCGCCAGCAGCCAAGGGGGGGGCTGGGGTGAAGCTTTCTTT.

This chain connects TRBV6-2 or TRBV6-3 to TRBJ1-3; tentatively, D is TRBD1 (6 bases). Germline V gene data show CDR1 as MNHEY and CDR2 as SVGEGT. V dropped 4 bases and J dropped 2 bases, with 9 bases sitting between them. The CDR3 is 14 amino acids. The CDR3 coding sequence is TGTGCCAGCAGTTGGGGGCTGACTGGAAACACCATATATTTT. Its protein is CASSWGLTGNTIYF.

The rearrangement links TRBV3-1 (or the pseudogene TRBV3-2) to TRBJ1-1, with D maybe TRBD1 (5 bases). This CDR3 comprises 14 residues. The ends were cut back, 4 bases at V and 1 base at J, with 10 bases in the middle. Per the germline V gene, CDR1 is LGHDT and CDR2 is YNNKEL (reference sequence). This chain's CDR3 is CASSLVQGNTEAFF. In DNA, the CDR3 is TGTGCCAGCAGCCTTGTCCAGGGGAACACTGAAGCTTTCTTT.

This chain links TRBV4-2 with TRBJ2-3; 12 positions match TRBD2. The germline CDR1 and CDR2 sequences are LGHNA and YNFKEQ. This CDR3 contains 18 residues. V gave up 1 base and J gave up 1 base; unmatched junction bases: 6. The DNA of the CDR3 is TGTGCCAGCAGCCAAGCGGGACTAGCGGGCCTTGGCACAGATACGCAGTATTTT. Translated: CASSQAGLAGLGTDTQYF.

CDR3 bases: TGTGCCAGCACTGCGTTGATTTACTATGGCTACACCTTC. Its protein product is CASTALIYYGYTF. The gene calls are TRBV12-3 or TRBV12-4 and TRBJ1-2; D uncertain. The CDR3 spans 13 residues. Trimming took off 7 bases at V and 3 bases at J, with 12 bases between the two ends.

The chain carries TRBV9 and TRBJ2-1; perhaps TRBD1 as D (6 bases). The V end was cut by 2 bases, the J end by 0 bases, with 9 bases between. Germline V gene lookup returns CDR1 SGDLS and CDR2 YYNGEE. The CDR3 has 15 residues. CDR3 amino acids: CASSVGTNSYNEQFF. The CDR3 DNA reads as TGTGCCAGCAGCGTCGGGACAAACTCCTACAATGAGCAGTTCTTC.

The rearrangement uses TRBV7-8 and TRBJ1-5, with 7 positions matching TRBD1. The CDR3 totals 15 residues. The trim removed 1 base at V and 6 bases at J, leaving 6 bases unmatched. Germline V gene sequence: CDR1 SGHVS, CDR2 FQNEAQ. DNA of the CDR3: TGTGCCAGCAGCTTAGAGAGGGGGCCAGGTCAGCCCCAGCATTTT. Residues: CASSLERGPGQPQHF.

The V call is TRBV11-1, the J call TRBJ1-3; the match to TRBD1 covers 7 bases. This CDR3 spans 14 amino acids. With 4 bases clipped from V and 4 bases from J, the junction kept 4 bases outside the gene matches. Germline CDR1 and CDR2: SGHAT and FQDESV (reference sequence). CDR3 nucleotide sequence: TGTGCCAGCAGCTCCACAGGGGTCGGAAACACCATATATTTT. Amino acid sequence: CASSSTGVGNTIYF.

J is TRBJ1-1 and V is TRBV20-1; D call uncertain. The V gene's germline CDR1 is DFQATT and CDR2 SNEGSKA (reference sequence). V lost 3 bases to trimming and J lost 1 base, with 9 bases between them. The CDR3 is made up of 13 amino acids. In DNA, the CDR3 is TGCAGTGCTAGTTTATCGTGGAACACTGAAGCTTTCTTT. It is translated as CSASLSWNTEAFF.

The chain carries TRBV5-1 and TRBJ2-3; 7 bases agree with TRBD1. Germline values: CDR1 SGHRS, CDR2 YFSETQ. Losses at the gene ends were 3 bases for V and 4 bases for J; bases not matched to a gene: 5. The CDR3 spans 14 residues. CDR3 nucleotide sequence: TGCGCCAGCAGCTCCAGACAGGGACCAGATACGCAGTATTTT. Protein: CASSSRQGPDTQYF.

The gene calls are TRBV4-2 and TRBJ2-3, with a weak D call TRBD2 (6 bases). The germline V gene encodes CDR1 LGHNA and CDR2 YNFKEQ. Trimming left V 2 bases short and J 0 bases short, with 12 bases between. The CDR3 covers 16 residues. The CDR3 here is CASSQNGGISTDTQYF. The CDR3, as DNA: TGTGCCAGCAGCCAAAACGGGGGTATTAGCACAGATACGCAGTATTTT.

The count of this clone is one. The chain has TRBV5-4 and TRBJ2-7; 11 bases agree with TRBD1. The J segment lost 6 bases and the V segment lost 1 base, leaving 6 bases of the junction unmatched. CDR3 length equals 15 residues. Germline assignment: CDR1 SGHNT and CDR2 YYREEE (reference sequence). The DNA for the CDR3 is TGTGCCAGCAGCTTGAAGGACAGGGGGCAGGGCGAGCAGTACTTC. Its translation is CASSLKDRGQGEQYF.

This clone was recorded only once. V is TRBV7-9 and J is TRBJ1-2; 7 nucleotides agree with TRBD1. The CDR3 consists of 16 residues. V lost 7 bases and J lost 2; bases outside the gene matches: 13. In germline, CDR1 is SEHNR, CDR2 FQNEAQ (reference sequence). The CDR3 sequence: CASKGSRQGSNYGYTF. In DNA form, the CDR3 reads TGTGCCAGCAAGGGGAGTAGACAGGGATCGAACTATGGCTACACCTTC.

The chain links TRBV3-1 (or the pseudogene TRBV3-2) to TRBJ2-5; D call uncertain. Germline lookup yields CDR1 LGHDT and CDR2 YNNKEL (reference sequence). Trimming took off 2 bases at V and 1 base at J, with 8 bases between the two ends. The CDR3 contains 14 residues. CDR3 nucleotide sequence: TGTGCCAGCAGCCAACAACAGACCCAAGAGACCCAGTACTTC. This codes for CASSQQQTQETQYF.

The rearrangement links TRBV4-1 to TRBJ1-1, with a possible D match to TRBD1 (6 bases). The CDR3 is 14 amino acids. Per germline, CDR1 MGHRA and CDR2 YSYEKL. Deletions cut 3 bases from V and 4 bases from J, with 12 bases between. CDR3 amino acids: CASSQTRGGTEAFF. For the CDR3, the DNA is TGCGCCAGCAGCCAGACGAGGGGGGGCACTGAAGCTTTCTTT.